This T cell receptor beta chain appears in the sequencing data of a study of blood T cell repertoires in COVID-19. Turning to the study itself: Some COVID-19 samples were acute and others convalescent; all came from the United States, Italy and Spain. In each case, the material was cDNA or gDNA derived from T cells, B-cell-depleted T cells, or PBMCs.

CDR1 and CDR2 from the germline V gene are SGHAT and FQNNGV. This CDR3 contains 15 residues. Trimming at V came to 3 bases and at J to 3 bases, leaving 5 bases not matched to a gene. TCRdb's table, derived via immunoSEQ multiplex PCR, lists solely in-frame clones and lacks some. The table shows 340,000 or so clones, with 80% to 90% occurring only once. The source material was PBMCs or T cells enriched from blood (not recorded which). V and J are TRBV11-2 and TRBJ2-4; 7 bases match TRBD2. The TCR was taken from a woman aged 40 to 50 with acute COVID-19. CDR3 loop: CASSFSGISKNIQYF. DNA of the CDR3: TGTGCCAGCAGCTTCAGCGGGATTAGCAAAAACATTCAGTACTTC. The full variable domain, with the rest looked up from reference TRBV11-2 and TRBJ2-4, is EAGVAQSPRYKIIEKRQSVAFWCNPISGHATLYWYQQILGQGPKLLIQFQNNGVVDDSQLPKDRFSAERLKGVDSTLKIQPAKLEDSAVYLCASSFSGISKNIQYFGAGTRLSVL.